This T cell receptor beta chain stems from a study of regulatory T cells in long-lasting Graves disease. Findings and limits, study-wide: Samples came from peripheral blood alone, without thyroid tissue.

Note on this clonotype: Its specificity is unknown.

Library construction for TCR beta used iRepertoire HTBI primers and Arm-PCR of CDR3 regions. TCRdb reprocessed the multiplex PCR reads with MiXCR, giving one entry per CDR3 protein. The table lists 350,000 to 500,000 distinct CDR3 sequences, roughly 17% of them singletons, with approximately 12% in the top ten. Time point of the sample: newly diagnosed GD, antithyroid drugs for less than 3 months. PBMC RNA was the source of the TCR library. These data also formed part of another study, on T cells in Graves' hyperthyroidism and ophthalmopathy.

This TCR was sampled from a woman aged 25 to 39 with Graves disease. The material was peripheral blood mononuclear cells (PBMCs), obtained at new diagnosis, from a patient treated with antithyroid drugs.

The CDR3 protein is CASSLEMGYYEQYF. The CDR3 nucleotides are TGTGCCAGCAGCTTAGAAATGGGCTACTACGAGCAGTACTTC. The chain carries TRBV11-2 and TRBJ2-7, with D hard to call. CDR3 length: 14 amino acids. The V gene lost 0 bases and the J gene lost 3 bases, with 9 bases spanning the gap. Germline V lookup: CDR1 SGHAT, CDR2 FQNNGV.